This T cell receptor beta chain appears in the sequencing data of a study of shared clonotypes between healthy human individuals. The data were produced by immunoSEQ multiplex PCR, yet TCRdb's version contains in-frame clones alone and is incomplete. The sample carries approximately 350,000 clones, about 97% recorded once. Notes on the study in general: In the sorted subsets, rarefaction showed sequencing was incomplete despite large depth.

This CDR3 is 15 amino acids long. Germline CDR1 and CDR2: ENHRY and SYGVKD. Trimming cost V 6 bases and J 3 bases; bases outside gene matches: 7. Note on this clone: Antigen unknown.

Sequencing used memory CD8+ T cells sorted from blood. Subset: CD45RO+ cells pooled with CCR7-negative TemRA cells. This chain uses TRBV10-3 with TRBJ2-2; 7 bases agree with TRBD1. The TCR comes from a man aged 30 to 39 in good health. The CDR3 region has the DNA TGTGCCATCAGCCTAAACACAGGGGACACCGGGGAGCTGTTTTTT. The encoded protein is CAISLNTGDTGELFF.